The 26 T cell receptor beta chains presented below share a single source sample, sequenced in a study of control samples from healthy donors and cancer patients. Profiling relied on immunoSEQ multiplex PCR, and the TCRdb table lists in-frame clones only, not all of them. The sample has roughly 86,000 clones, roughly nine tenths seen once. Sequencing used blood. The receptors come from a woman aged 18-29 years in good health.

V is TRBV6-5 and J is TRBJ1-5, with D perhaps TRBD1 (5 bases). This CDR3 is 14 amino acids long. The germline CDR1 and CDR2 sequences are MNHEY and SVGAGI. V dropped 5 bases and J dropped 5 bases, with 13 bases sitting between them. CDR3 loop: CASSHGQFDQPQHF. CDR3 sequence (DNA): TGTGCCAGCAGTCACGGACAATTCGATCAGCCCCAGCATTTT.

The V call is TRBV5-4, the J call TRBJ1-5; no reliable D call. Trimming removed 3 bases at V and 4 bases at J, with 5 bases between. The CDR3 contains 12 residues. CDR1 SGHNT and CDR2 YYREEE come from the germline V gene (reference sequence). The CDR3 here is CASSSENQPQHF. CDR3 coding DNA: TGTGCCAGCAGCTCGGAAAATCAGCCCCAGCATTTT.

This rearrangement joins TRBV6-1 to TRBJ1-5; D might be TRBD1 (5 bases). Germline V gene sequence: CDR1 MNHNS, CDR2 SASEGT. The CDR3 has 15 amino acids. Trimming pared 2 bases from V and 9 bases from J, leaving 17 bases between. The CDR3 DNA follows: TGTGCCAGCAGTGAAACTAGGGTTGATCAGGGGCCCCAGCATTTT. It codes for CASSETRVDQGPQHF.

The rearrangement joins TRBV27 to TRBJ2-7; 8 positions agree with TRBD2. The CDR3 covers 15 residues. CDR1 and CDR2 (germline): MNHEY, SMNVEV (reference sequence). The J segment lost 1 base and the V segment lost 8 bases, leaving 10 bases of the junction unmatched. Here the CDR3 reads CASRLSGTRSYEQYF. CDR3 nucleotide sequence: TGTGCCAGCCGATTGTCCGGGACTAGATCCTACGAGCAGTACTTC.

The chain joins TRBV15 to TRBJ1-5, with D maybe TRBD1 (6 bases). The CDR3 runs to 14 residues. Germline assignment: CDR1 LNHNV and CDR2 YYDKDF (reference sequence). V shed 7 bases and J shed 3 bases, with 13 bases lying between them. The CDR3 region is CATNRDISNQPQHF. The CDR3 DNA is TGTGCCACCAACCGGGACATCTCCAATCAGCCCCAGCATTTT.

The genes are TRBV7-9 and TRBJ1-1; 8 nucleotides agree with TRBD1. The CDR3 spans 16 residues. CDR1 SEHNR and CDR2 FQNEAQ come from the germline V gene (reference sequence). Trimming at V came to 5 bases and at J to 5 bases, leaving 13 bases not matched to a gene. DNA of the CDR3: TGTGCCAGCAGCATCCGACAGGGGACTTCGAGAACTGAAGCTTTCTTT. Residues: CASSIRQGTSRTEAFF.

The genes are TRBV5-4 and TRBJ1-1; a weak D match, TRBD1 (5 bases). The CDR3 has 15 amino acids. V lost 0 bases to trimming and J lost 0 bases, with 9 bases between them. The germline CDR1 and CDR2 sequences are SGHNT and YYREEE (reference sequence). The CDR3 spells CASSLGAGLNTEAFF. In nucleotides, the CDR3 is TGTGCCAGCAGCTTGGGGGCAGGGCTGAACACTGAAGCTTTCTTT.

This clone occurred once. The gene calls are TRBV4-1 and TRBJ1-5, with unresolved D. Germline loops: CDR1 MGHRA, CDR2 YSYEKL. The CDR3 runs 14 residues. The V gene lost 5 bases and the J gene lost 2 bases, with 10 bases spanning the gap. The CDR3 is CASSSRTRNQPQHF. The CDR3 DNA is TGCGCCAGCAGCTCCCGGACGCGCAATCAGCCCCAGCATTTT.

The V call is TRBV9, the J call TRBJ2-5; 8 bases match TRBD2. The germline V gene encodes CDR1 SGDLS and CDR2 YYNGEE. This CDR3 has 14 residues. V was pared by 4 bases and J by 5 bases, with 7 bases of the junction left unmatched. DNA of the CDR3: TGTGCCAGCAGCCCGGGGGGGCTGGTTGAGACCCAGTACTTC. This sequence encodes CASSPGGLVETQYF.

The gene calls are TRBV15 and TRBJ1-3; D gene ambiguous. Trimming removed 0 bases at V and 0 bases at J, with 15 bases between. Germline CDR1 reads LNHNV; CDR2 reads YYDKDF (reference sequence). The CDR3 runs 18 residues. Written as DNA, the CDR3 is TGTGCCACCAGCAGAGATGCGGGGTCCTCCCCCTCTGGAAACACCATATATTTT. This encodes CATSRDAGSSPSGNTIYF. Looking up the rest from reference TRBV15 and TRBJ1-3 gives the full variable domain: DAMVIQNPRYQVTQFGKPVTLSCSQTLNHNVMYWYQQKSSQAPKLLFHYYDKDFNNEADTPDNFQSRRPNTSFCFLDIRSPGLGDTAMYLCATSRDAGSSPSGNTIYFGEGSWLTVV.

This CDR3 reads CASSYSRRTNTGELFF. CDR3 nucleotide sequence: TGTGCCAGCAGTTACTCGAGACGGACGAACACCGGGGAGCTGTTTTTT. The chain couples TRBV6-5 to TRBJ2-2; the D is unclear. Germline CDR1 is MNHEY and CDR2 is SVGAGI. This CDR3 is 16 amino acids long. V dropped 0 bases and J dropped 0 bases, with 8 bases sitting between them.

The CDR3 DNA follows: TGTGCCAGCAGCCAAAGGGACAGGGGGTGGGATGGCTACACCTTC. It yields the protein CASSQRDRGWDGYTF. V usage is TRBV3-1 (or the pseudogene TRBV3-2) and J usage is TRBJ1-2; the match to TRBD1 covers 11 bases. Germline assignment: CDR1 LGHDT and CDR2 YNNKEL (reference sequence). V shed 2 bases and J 6 bases; nucleotides not matched to a gene: 5. The length of the CDR3 is 15 residues.

This chain connects TRBV18 to TRBJ2-5; 7 nucleotides agree with TRBD1. Germline values: CDR1 KGHSH, CDR2 LQKENI. Trimming removed 3 bases from V and 5 bases from J; junction bases left unmatched: 6. The CDR3 covers 14 residues. The CDR3 here is CASSPQDRVETQYF. CDR3 coding DNA: TGTGCCAGCTCACCCCAAGACAGGGTGGAGACCCAGTACTTC. The full variable domain, completed using reference TRBV18 and TRBJ2-5, is NAGVMQNPRHLVRRRGQEARLRCSPMKGHSHVYWYRQLPEEGLKFMVYLQKENIIDESGMPKERFSAEFPKEGPSILRIQQVVRGDSAAYFCASSPQDRVETQYFGPGTRLLVL.

This chain uses TRBV12-3 or TRBV12-4 with TRBJ1-1; a weak D match, TRBD1 (5 bases). The germline V and J ends were trimmed by 3 bases and 1 base, with 6 bases remaining between them. The CDR3 spans 13 residues. DNA of the CDR3: TGTGCCAGCAGTTTTCAGGGGAACACTGAAGCTTTCTTT. Translation gives CASSFQGNTEAFF.

The genes are TRBV14 and TRBJ1-1; D gene ambiguous. Germline CDR1 and CDR2: SGHDN and FVKESK. With 4 bases removed from V and 5 bases from J, the gap between germline ends came to 11 bases. CDR3 length: 13 residues. CDR3 nucleotides: TGTGCCAGCAGCCTATCGGTGGGTACTGAAGCTTTCTTT. Translating gives CASSLSVGTEAFF. Full variable domain (rest looked up from reference TRBV14 and TRBJ1-1): EAGVTQFPSHSVIEKGQTVTLRCDPISGHDNLYWYRRVMGKEIKFLLHFVKESKQDESGMPNNRFLAERTGGTYSTLKVQPAELEDSGVYFCASSLSVGTEAFFGQGTRLTVV.

In this sample, this clone turned up a few times. The V gene is TRBV19, the J gene TRBJ1-5; 9 nucleotides agree with TRBD1. J gave up 5 bases and V 3 bases, and 5 bases lay outside the gene matches. The germline V gene has CDR1 LNHDA and CDR2 SQIVND (reference sequence). The CDR3 sequence is 15 residues long. The CDR3 DNA reads as TGTGCCAGTAGTATTAGGGGGACAGGGCATCAGCCCCAGCATTTT. It yields the protein CASSIRGTGHQPQHF.

The chain has TRBV5-6 and TRBJ2-7, with 8 bases fitting TRBD1. The trim removed 1 base at V and 5 bases at J, leaving 8 bases unmatched. This CDR3 region has 15 residues. Looked up from germline, CDR1 is SGHDT and CDR2 is YYEEEE. CDR3 in DNA: TGTGCCAGCAGCTTGCTTGGACAGGGTCGAAACGAGCAGTACTTC. Protein product: CASSLLGQGRNEQYF.

The chain has TRBV29-1 and TRBJ2-1, with 9 nucleotides matching TRBD2. CDR3 length: 15 amino acids. Looked up from germline, CDR1 is SQVTM and CDR2 is ANQGSEA. V lost 6 bases and J lost 0; bases outside the gene matches: 6. Here the CDR3 reads CSVGTSPSSYNEQFF. In nucleotides, the CDR3 is TGCAGCGTCGGGACTAGCCCTAGCTCCTACAATGAGCAGTTCTTC.

The chain has TRBV2 and TRBJ1-5; 9 bases are a match to TRBD1. Germline V lookup: CDR1 SNHLY, CDR2 FYNNEI. Losses at the gene ends were 6 bases for V and 1 base for J; bases not matched to a gene: 16. This CDR3 contains 19 residues. The chain's CDR3 is CASSEPPGQGFLSNQPQHF. The DNA of the CDR3 is TGTGCCAGCAGCGAGCCTCCGGGACAGGGATTTTTGAGCAATCAGCCCCAGCATTTT.

V and J are TRBV6-5 and TRBJ1-2; D remains unclear. Germline assignment: CDR1 MNHEY and CDR2 SVGAGI. V was trimmed by 6 bases and J by 7 bases, leaving 15 bases between them. This CDR3 contains 13 residues. DNA for the CDR3: TGTGCCAGCAGCGAGATACCAATCGTTGGCTACACCTTC. Its protein is CASSEIPIVGYTF.

The rearrangement uses TRBV24-1 and TRBJ1-2; TRBD1 is a possible D gene (6 bases). Germline assignment: CDR1 KGHDR and CDR2 SFDVKD. The CDR3 loop spans 14 amino acids. V was clipped by 3 bases and J by 8 bases, with 15 bases between them. The CDR3 is CATSDPEGVKGYTF. CDR3 coding DNA: TGTGCCACCAGTGATCCCGAGGGGGTTAAAGGCTACACCTTC.

The rearrangement links TRBV2 to TRBJ2-3; D not resolved. The V end was cut by 7 bases, the J end by 3 bases, with 5 bases between. The CDR3 covers 11 residues. Germline values: CDR1 SNHLY, CDR2 FYNNEI. CDR3 coding DNA: TGTGCCAGCATGGTTACAGATACGCAGTATTTT. Protein: CASMVTDTQYF.

The CDR3 nucleotides are TGCGCCAGCAGCCCGGGGCCCTCTGGAAACACCATATATTTT. Translated, it gives CASSPGPSGNTIYF. The genes are TRBV5-1 and TRBJ1-3; possible D gene TRBD1, 5 bases. Germline lookup yields CDR1 SGHRS and CDR2 YFSETQ. The CDR3 covers 14 residues. V lost 4 bases to trimming and J lost 0 bases, with 8 bases between them.

Here the CDR3 reads CASSSYRGQATNEKLFF. DNA for the CDR3: TGTGCCAGTAGTAGCTACAGGGGGCAGGCAACTAATGAAAAACTGTTTTTT. The chain has TRBV19 and TRBJ1-4; 9 bases are a match to TRBD1. CDR1 is LNHDA, CDR2 SQIVND, per germline (reference sequence). V shed 4 bases and J 0 bases; nucleotides not matched to a gene: 6. The CDR3 contains 17 residues. Full variable domain (outside the CDR3, taken from reference TRBV19 and TRBJ1-4): DGGITQSPKYLFRKEGQNVTLSCEQNLNHDAMYWYRQDPGQGLRLIYYSQIVNDFQKGDIAEGYSVSREKKESFPLTVTSAQKNPTAFYLCASSSYRGQATNEKLFFGSGTQLSVL.

The chain carries TRBV9 and TRBJ1-2, with D possibly matching TRBD1 (5 bases). The V gene's germline CDR1 is SGDLS and CDR2 YYNGEE. The CDR3 is made up of 17 amino acids. Trimming took 0 bases from V and 2 from J, leaving 17 bases between them. The chain's CDR3 is CASSVASHSGGNYGYTF. CDR3 bases: TGTGCCAGCAGCGTAGCCTCGCATTCCGGGGGGAACTATGGCTACACCTTC.

The chain employs TRBV14 and TRBJ2-7, with 8 bases lining up with TRBD1. Germline V lookup: CDR1 SGHDN, CDR2 FVKESK. With V trimmed by 1 base and J by 5 bases, 1 base remained unmatched. The CDR3 is 13 amino acids. For the CDR3, the DNA is TGTGCCAGCAGCCAAGCAGGGGGCAACGAGCAGTACTTC. Protein product: CASSQAGGNEQYF.